This T cell receptor beta chain was documented in a study of blood T cell repertoires in COVID-19. Study context: Sites in the United States, Italy and Spain provided acute and convalescent COVID-19 samples. From T cells, B-cell-depleted T cells, or PBMCs came the material, which was cDNA or gDNA.

In the authors' workflow: Nucleated cell counts were estimated from reference gene primer amplification. The protocol was immunoSEQ multiplex PCR, while the TCRdb copy is restricted to in-frame clones and leaves out a portion. Clone size and V and J calls were adopted from that table, with D and trimming inferred from the DNA. In the table there are approximately 150,000 clones, approximately 87% of which are singletons. The length of the CDR3 is 13 residues. The V end lost 1 base, the J end lost 6 bases, and 10 bases lay between the germline ends. CDR1 is SGHTA and CDR2 is FQGTGA in the germline V gene.

The TCR sequence derives from a man in his sixties or seventies with active COVID-19. V gene TRBV7-3 combines with J gene TRBJ2-7; no firm D call. Input material: peripheral blood. CDR3 coding DNA: TGTGCCAGCAGCTTAATAGCAAAAGGCGAGCAGTACTTC. This codes for CASSLIAKGEQYF.